Described below is a single T cell receptor beta chain sequence and its context. Its antigen is undetermined. This CDR3 is 14 amino acids long. Trimming stripped 5 bases from V and 2 bases from J, with 10 bases between. Germline V gene sequence: CDR1 MNHEY, CDR2 SVGAGI. Assay: immunoSEQ multiplex PCR; the TCRdb copy retains only in-frame clones and omits some. The data show 77,000 or so clones, around nine tenths seen once. The data derive from a study of OX40 agonist ivuxolimab in advanced cancers. On the study more broadly: The patients received ivuxolimab by intravenous route every 2 weeks at 0.01 to 10 mg/kg. Study-level points and caveats: Averaged across samples, CD8+ T cells carried more expanded clones than CD4+ did. CD4+ and CD8+ blood T cells expanded clonally by week 6 at 0.1 to 3.0 mg/kg.

The origin of this receptor is an adult with an advanced solid tumor such as melanoma, head and neck, liver or kidney cancer. The chain recombines TRBV6-5 with TRBJ1-5; the D gene is possibly TRBD1 (5 bases). The input for sequencing was CD4+ or CD8+ T cells sorted from blood, taken in a trial of the OX40 agonist ivuxolimab. CDR3 sequence (DNA): TGTGCCAGCAGTGACAGTCTGGGCAATCAGCCCCAGCATTTT. It codes for CASSDSLGNQPQHF.